What follows are 16 T cell receptor beta chains derived from one specimen sequenced in a study of early T cells in non-severe SARS-CoV-2 infection. TCRdb processed the 5' RACE reads anew with MiXCR; each CDR3 protein has one entry. This sample has 60,000 to 75,000 distinct CDR3 sequences, with 10% found just once. The source was whole blood, collected at baseline. All receptors derive from an adult who was a healthcare worker with PCR-confirmed SARS-CoV-2 infection or an uninfected control (not recorded which).

Ten or more counts support this clonotype. The chain couples TRBV10-3 to TRBJ2-3, with 12 bases that match TRBD1. From germline, CDR1 is ENHRY and CDR2 SYGVKD. With V trimmed by 4 bases and J by 4 bases, 9 bases remained unmatched. The CDR3 is 17 amino acids. The CDR3 DNA reads TGTGCCATCAGTGGCCAAGCCGGGACAGGGGGCGCAGATACGCAGTATTTT. This codes for CAISGQAGTGGADTQYF.

In its sample, this clonotype was seen a few times. The rearrangement uses TRBV29-1 and TRBJ2-3, with 7 bases fitting TRBD2. With 1 base clipped from V and 3 bases from J, the junction kept 4 bases outside the gene matches. This CDR3 is 14 amino acids long. CDR1 is SQVTM and CDR2 is ANQGSEA in the germline V gene. The CDR3 reads CSVEAGGRTDTQYF. The CDR3 bases are TGCAGCGTTGAAGCGGGAGGTAGAACAGATACGCAGTATTTT.

This clonotype occurred a few times. This chain uses TRBV6-2 or TRBV6-3 with TRBJ2-1; 8 nucleotides line up with TRBD2. CDR1 is MNHEY, CDR2 SVGEGT, per germline. This CDR3 is 15 amino acids long. The V segment lost 2 bases and the J segment 3 bases; nucleotides outside the gene matches: 3. This CDR3 reads CASSYVLADYNEQFF. CDR3 coding DNA: TGTGCCAGCAGTTACGTACTAGCGGACTACAATGAGCAGTTCTTC.

This clonotype came up a few times. The rearrangement joins TRBV28 to TRBJ2-1, with TRBD2 matching over 7 bases. The CDR3 sequence is 17 residues long. V gave up 3 bases and J gave up 8 bases; unmatched junction bases: 16. Germline-derived CDR1 and CDR2 are MDHEN and SYDVKM. CDR3 nucleotides: TGTGCCAGCAGTTTCCAGACTAGCTTGACGATATTATATGAGCAGTTCTTC. Translated: CASSFQTSLTILYEQFF.

This clonotype was detected a few times. The chain links TRBV27 to TRBJ2-7; 8 nucleotides agree with TRBD1. CDR1 and CDR2 from the germline V gene are MNHEY and SMNVEV (reference sequence). This CDR3 is 14 amino acids long. The J segment lost 6 bases and the V segment lost 4 bases, leaving 8 bases of the junction unmatched. The CDR3 region is CASSSRQGSGEQYF. CDR3 bases: TGTGCCAGCAGTTCCCGACAGGGGAGTGGCGAGCAGTACTTC.

In this sample, this clonotype turned up many times. V and J are TRBV6-5 and TRBJ2-4; TRBD2 agrees at 16 bases. Germline V gives CDR1 MNHEY, CDR2 SVGAGI. V lost 6 bases to trimming and J lost 1 base; unmatched junction nucleotides: 9. This CDR3 spans 19 amino acids. CDR3 DNA sequence: TGTGCCAGCAGCCCGAGGGGACTAGCGGGAGGGGGGGCCAAAAACATTCAGTACTTC. Translating it yields CASSPRGLAGGGAKNIQYF.

This clonotype was picked up a small number of times. V gene TRBV27 combines with J gene TRBJ2-6; 7 bases align to TRBD1. After removal of 2 bases from V and 2 bases from J, the junction contained 3 bases not matched to a gene. The CDR3 contains 16 residues. Germline V gene lookup returns CDR1 MNHEY and CDR2 SMNVEV (reference sequence). The CDR3 coding sequence is TGTGCCAGCAGTTTAGGGCAGGGGGCTGGGGCCAACGTCCTGACTTTC. This sequence encodes CASSLGQGAGANVLTF. The full variable domain, completed using reference TRBV27 and TRBJ2-6, is EAQVTQNPRYLITVTGKKLTVTCSQNMNHEYMSWYRQDPGLGLRQIYYSMNVEVTDKGDVPEGYKVSRKEKRNFPLILESPSPNQTSLYFCASSLGQGAGANVLTFGAGSRLTVL.

This clonotype was observed many times. The rearrangement uses TRBV2 and TRBJ2-1; a possible D gene is TRBD1 (7 bases). The germline V gene encodes CDR1 SNHLY and CDR2 FYNNEI. This CDR3 has 13 amino acids. V shed 0 bases and J shed 13 bases, with 13 bases lying between them. The chain's CDR3 is CASSEAEGASQFF. DNA for the CDR3: TGTGCCAGCAGTGAAGCGGAGGGGGCAAGTCAGTTCTTC.

The chain is built from TRBV29-1 and TRBJ2-5; D might be TRBD2 (6 bases). This CDR3 has 12 residues. Germline V gene lookup returns CDR1 SQVTM and CDR2 ANQGSEA. CDR3 sequence: CNPLWRGETQYF. DNA of the CDR3: TGCAACCCCCTTTGGCGGGGAGAGACCCAGTACTTC.

This clonotype was seen only a few times. The CDR3 coding sequence is TGTGCCACCAGCAGAGATGGTCAGGGGCTACCTGGCAATGAGCAGTTCTTC. Its translation: CATSRDGQGLPGNEQFF. V is TRBV15 and J is TRBJ2-1; a weak D match, TRBD1 (6 bases). Germline CDR1 is LNHNV and CDR2 is YYDKDF (reference sequence). The CDR3 runs 17 residues. Trimming pared 0 bases from V and 6 bases from J, leaving 18 bases between.

Ten or more counts support this clonotype. The rearrangement joins TRBV4-3 to TRBJ1-2; D uncertain. Germline V CDR1 and CDR2: LGHNA, YSLEER. The CDR3 spans 17 residues. The V end was cut by 0 bases, the J end by 2 bases, with 16 bases between. The CDR3 DNA sequence: TGCGCCAGCAGCCAAGATTCGGGATCTGCTTCCAACTATGGCTACACCTTC. It encodes CASSQDSGSASNYGYTF.

This clonotype appeared many times. The rearrangement uses TRBV14 and TRBJ2-2; D may be TRBD2 (6 bases). Trimming left V 4 bases short and J 6 bases short, with 24 bases between. In germline, CDR1 is SGHDN, CDR2 FVKESK. There are 18 residues in the CDR3. CDR3 protein: CASSPMSTRSLMAGELFF. The CDR3 DNA follows: TGTGCCAGCAGCCCGATGTCGACTAGATCGTTAATGGCCGGGGAGCTGTTTTTT.

This clonotype was found many times. V is TRBV20-1 and J is TRBJ2-7; 16 nucleotides align to TRBD2. V was clipped by 4 bases and J by 0 bases; unmatched bases: 12. The germline V gene encodes CDR1 DFQATT and CDR2 SNEGSKA (reference sequence). This CDR3 has 19 amino acids. CDR3 region: CSATHPGLAGGKRSYEQYF. CDR3 in DNA: TGCAGTGCTACTCATCCGGGACTAGCGGGAGGGAAACGCTCCTACGAGCAGTACTTC.

The genes are TRBV11-3 and TRBJ2-1, with D tentatively TRBD1 (9 bases). V shed 5 bases and J shed 8 bases, with 22 bases lying between them. Germline values: CDR1 SGHNT, CDR2 YENEEA. CDR3 length: 16 amino acids. CDR3 coding DNA: TGTGCCAGCAGCCCACGGGGGGGACAGGGAGTCCATGAGCAGTTCTTC. This encodes CASSPRGGQGVHEQFF.

In its sample, this clonotype was seen a few times. This chain joins TRBV3-2 and TRBJ1-4. TRBV3-2 is noted as a pseudogene. This CDR3 is 18 amino acids long. The CDR3 DNA is TGTGCCAGCAGCCAACCGGAAATAGATTGGCCTCGGGTTGAAAAACTGTTTTTT. This encodes CASSQPEIDWPRVEKLFF.

This clonotype was counted many times. The genes are TRBV9 and TRBJ2-1; no firm D call. The CDR3 length is 15 residues. V was clipped by 3 bases and J by 0 bases, with 10 bases between them. Germline V CDR1 and CDR2: SGDLS, YYNGEE. CDR3 in DNA: TGTGCCAGCAGCGGCGTCCAAGACTCCTACAATGAGCAGTTCTTC. Translating gives CASSGVQDSYNEQFF.